The rows below give T cell receptor beta chains drawn from one sample of a study of neurological immune-mediated disorders. TCRdb recomputed calls from the 5' RACE reads with MiXCR, one row per CDR3 protein. The data contain 15,000 to 20,000 distinct CDR3 sequences, around 15% of them singletons. Sample: PBMCs. The source is a man in his fifties or sixties with HTLV-1-associated myelopathy (HAM/TSP). Both conserved end residues are part of each CDR3. Each record gives: clone size, V gene, J gene, D gene, CDR3 DNA, CDR3 protein. The D gene is left open where the match is weak. Not all rows give a size; the values are once, few, many and, for expanded clones, a class.

many	TRBV7-2	TRBJ2-5	TRBD2	TGTGCCAGCAGCTTAGGCTTCCTAGCGGGGGAAGAGACCCAGTACTTC	CASSLGFLAGEETQYF
medium-sized	TRBV7-3	TRBJ1-2	TRBD1	TGTGCCAGCAGCCCCCAGGGGGGTCCCTTCTATGGCTACACCTTC	CASSPQGGPFYGYTF
many	TRBV2	TRBJ2-7	NA	TGTGCCAGCGGAAGGGACCGCACCTTTTACGAGCAGTACTTC	CASGRDRTFYEQYF
NA	TRBV18	TRBJ2-2	NA	TGTGCCAGCTCTGACCTACAGGGAAGAACCGGGGAGCTGTTTTTT	CASSDLQGRTGELFF
medium-sized	TRBV9	TRBJ1-1	NA	TGTGCCAGCAGCGTAACCCACAGGGACACTGAAGCTTTCTTT	CASSVTHRDTEAFF
many	TRBV20-1	TRBJ1-5	NA	TGCAGTGCTCCCCAGGGGAATCAGCCCCAGCATTTT	CSAPQGNQPQHF
many	TRBV3-1	TRBJ2-1	NA	TGTGCCAGCAGCGGGACCCCTGCCCTTTACAATGAGCAGTTCTTC	CASSGTPALYNEQFF
many	TRBV27	TRBJ2-7	TRBD1	TGTGCCAGCAGCCAACCTAGAGGGACAGTACCCTACGAGCAGTACTTC	CASSQPRGTVPYEQYF
NA	TRBV12-3/TRBV12-4	TRBJ2-5	TRBD1	TGTGCCAGCAGTTTAGTGACAGGGGGCGAAGAGACCCAGTACTTC	CASSLVTGGEETQYF
many	TRBV7-8	TRBJ2-7	TRBD1	TGTGCCAGCAGACGACAGGGGGCGACCTACGAGCAGTACTTC	CASRRQGATYEQYF
many	TRBV12-3/TRBV12-4	TRBJ2-3	NA	TGTGCCAGCAGTTTATCCAGGGGTGACACGCAGTATTTT	CASSLSRGDTQYF
many	TRBV5-1	TRBJ1-1	NA	TGCGCCAGCAGCACAGCACAGGGGAACACTGAAGCTTTCTTT	CASSTAQGNTEAFF
many	TRBV5-1	TRBJ2-1	TRBD2	TGCGCCAGCAGCTTCCGCGGGGGGGCCAATGAGCAGTTCTTC	CASSFRGGANEQFF
NA	TRBV27	TRBJ1-2	NA	TGTGCCAGCAGTACCGGGGCCTACTATGGCTACACCTTC	CASSTGAYYGYTF
medium-sized	TRBV7-8	TRBJ2-5	NA	TGTGCCAGCAGTTACCCATGGGGGGAAGAGACCCAGTACTTC	CASSYPWGEETQYF
NA	TRBV7-3	TRBJ2-1	NA	TGTGCCAGCAGCTCGAGAGGGACTCCCCGTAATGAGCAGTTCTTC	CASSSRGTPRNEQFF